This TCR beta chain was identified in a study of T cell responses to AZD1222 COVID-19 vaccine. As for this clone: Antigen: not known.

Study findings and constraints: Mapped onto spike, vaccine-associated CD4 TCRs spanned it and were dominant at 160-218 and 743-854. Reportedly, nearly half the spike-specific TCRs target unmutated variant regions. Samples come after the peak T cell response, not at day 14.

Trimming stripped 1 base from V and 4 bases from J, with 10 bases between. The CDR3 is 14 amino acids. Germline CDR1 reads MNHNS; CDR2 reads SASEGT. Sequencing used immunoSEQ multiplex PCR; TCRdb keeps in-frame clones, though not all of them. This sample has about 150,000 clones, with around nine tenths found just once. The sequencing here drew on peripheral blood, taken after recovery from COVID-19. This chain connects TRBV6-1 to TRBJ2-5, with D perhaps matching TRBD2 (7 bases). The clonotype was recovered from an adult who had recovered from COVID-19. Written as DNA, the CDR3 is TGTGCCAGCAGTGAAGAGGGGGGGCCAGAGACCCAGTACTTC. This codes for CASSEEGGPETQYF.